Listed below are T cell receptor beta chains from one sample, sequenced in a study of T cells after yellow fever vaccination. TCRdb re-analysed the 5' RACE reads in MiXCR, keeping a single row per CDR3 protein. The sample yields roughly 330,000 distinct CDR3 sequences, about 4% seen once. The sample here was PBMCs, taken 5 days after the yellow fever booster vaccination. These receptor sequences come from a man aged 18-30 years who received the YFV17D yellow fever vaccine. CDR3s include the opening cysteine and the closing phenylalanine or tryptophan. D genes are given only for firm matches. Clone sizes are given selectively: once, few, many, or a class where the clone is expanded.

cdr3_length j_call d_call clone_size v_call cdr3_aa cdr3_nt
14 TRBJ2-1 TRBD1 few TRBV27 CASSFFQQGNEQFF TGTGCCAGCAGTTTTTTCCAACAGGGGAATGAGCAGTTCTTC
13 TRBJ2-5 . . TRBV6-6 CASSYVSDETQYF TGTGCCAGCAGTTACGTTTCAGACGAGACCCAGTACTTC
15 TRBJ2-1 . few TRBV5-4 CASSFLTLTNNEQFF TGTGCCAGCAGCTTCCTGACCTTAACGAACAATGAGCAGTTCTTC
15 TRBJ2-2 . . TRBV4-3 CASSQDLPNTGELFF TGCGCCAGCAGCCAAGATCTACCAAACACCGGGGAGCTGTTTTTT
14 TRBJ2-5 TRBD2 few TRBV4-2 CASSSGLAGETQYF TGTGCCAGCAGCTCGGGACTAGCGGGAGAGACCCAGTACTTC
17 TRBJ2-5 . few TRBV9 CASSVAPVQGGRETQYF TGTGCCAGCAGCGTGGCGCCGGTCCAGGGTGGCCGGGAGACCCAGTACTTC
16 TRBJ2-1 . few TRBV9 CASSVEPTSSYNEQFF TGTGCCAGCAGCGTAGAACCGACTAGTTCCTACAATGAGCAGTTCTTC
16 TRBJ2-2 . few TRBV5-5 CASSLAAGRGAGELFF TGTGCCAGCAGCTTGGCGGCAGGTCGTGGAGCCGGGGAGCTGTTTTTT
15 TRBJ2-5 . . TRBV7-9 CASSLGFEFPETQYF TGTGCCAGCAGCTTAGGTTTCGAGTTCCCGGAGACCCAGTACTTC
14 TRBJ2-3 TRBD2 few TRBV6-4 CASSEGLDTDTQYF TGTGCCAGCAGTGAGGGACTAGACACAGATACGCAGTATTTT
15 TRBJ1-1 TRBD1 . TRBV4-1 CASSQRGQGAPEAFF TGCGCCAGCAGCCAGAGGGGGCAGGGGGCCCCTGAAGCTTTCTTT
17 TRBJ2-1 TRBD2 many TRBV29-1 CSVDGERGALLGNEQFF TGCAGCGTTGATGGGGAGCGGGGGGCCCTACTTGGAAATGAGCAGTTCTTC
13 TRBJ2-7 . few TRBV27 CASSYNGPYEQYF TGTGCCAGCAGTTACAACGGACCCTACGAGCAGTACTTC
14 TRBJ2-7 . many TRBV5-5 CASSSDRSSYEQYF TGTGCCAGCAGTTCCGACAGGAGTTCCTACGAGCAGTACTTC
16 TRBJ1-6 . . TRBV9 CASSGPRGPYGSPLHF TGTGCCAGCAGCGGACCCAGAGGACCGTACGGTTCACCCCTCCACTTT
13 TRBJ2-1 . . TRBV21-1 CASSKEGGSEQFF TGTGCCAGCAGCAAAGAGGGGGGAAGTGAGCAGTTCTTC
17 TRBJ2-7 TRBD1 many TRBV4-2 CASSQVSGQGGTYEQYF TGTGCCAGCAGCCAAGTGTCGGGACAGGGAGGAACCTACGAGCAGTACTTC
14 TRBJ1-5 . . TRBV18 CASSPGAGSQPQHF TGTGCCAGCTCACCCGGGGCAGGGTCTCAGCCCCAGCATTTT
15 TRBJ1-4 . many TRBV5-1 CASSFNPDFGEKLFF TGCGCCAGCAGCTTTAACCCGGACTTCGGTGAAAAACTGTTTTTT
13 TRBJ1-6 . . TRBV9 CASRESYNSPLHF TGTGCCAGCAGAGAATCCTATAATTCACCCCTCCACTTT
15 TRBJ2-2 TRBD1 many TRBV20-1 CSARGRDRGTGELFF TGCAGTGCTAGAGGCCGGGACAGGGGGACCGGGGAGCTGTTTTTT